This T cell receptor beta chain was documented in a study of blood T cell repertoires in COVID-19. Across the whole study: Both acute and convalescent COVID-19 samples were obtained from the United States, Italy and Spain. The cDNA or gDNA used as material had been derived from T cells, B-cell-depleted T cells, or PBMCs.

V was clipped by 4 bases and J by 2 bases, with 19 bases between them. The CDR3 runs to 16 residues. Germline V gives CDR1 SGHNT, CDR2 YYREEE (reference sequence). Using immunoSEQ multiplex PCR, the repertoire was profiled, and TCRdb retains in-frame clones only, with some absent. The sample has approximately 230,000 clones, 88% seen once. A single count supports this clone. This TCR was sampled from a woman between 35 and 50 years old who had recovered from COVID-19. The sequencing sample was made of peripheral blood. This rearrangement joins TRBV5-4 to TRBJ2-7; TRBD1 is a possible D gene (6 bases). DNA of the CDR3: TGTGCCAGCAGCCATAATTCCGGGACATCGCCCTACGAGCAGTACTTC. As protein: CASSHNSGTSPYEQYF. The entire variable domain, with the rest obtained from reference TRBV5-4 and TRBJ2-7, is as follows: ETGVTQSPTHLIKTRGQQVTLRCSSQSGHNTVSWYQQALGQGPQFIFQYYREEENGRGNFPPRFSGLQFPNYSSELNVNALELDDSALYLCASSHNSGTSPYEQYFGPGTRLTVT.